The 11 T cell receptor beta chains reported below all come from one sample, sequenced in a study of response to subunit inactivated influenza vaccine. Using its own MiXCR run on the RT-PCR reads, TCRdb lists one record per CDR3 protein. The sample lists more than 550,000 distinct CDR3 sequences, approximately 11% occurring once. These data were likewise used in another study, on T cells expressing NK-cell markers. That study adds: For TCR beta, cDNA was produced by 5'RACE template switching with UMIs.

The source material was PBMCs from blood, sampled on the day of vaccination. The receptors stem from a man aged 45-65 years who received an inactivated influenza vaccine.

V is TRBV4-2 and J is TRBJ2-7; 13 nucleotides line up with TRBD2. The V gene end was trimmed by 4 bases and the J gene end by 0 bases; junction bases not matched to a gene: 12. The CDR3 contains 19 residues. Germline V gene lookup returns CDR1 LGHNA and CDR2 YNFKEQ. The chain's CDR3 is CASSLRTSGGYRSSYEQYF. As DNA, the CDR3 is TGTGCCAGCAGCCTCCGGACTAGCGGGGGTTACAGGAGCTCCTACGAGCAGTACTTC.

This clonotype was seen more than once but under ten times. The J gene is TRBJ2-3, the V gene TRBV12-3 or TRBV12-4, with D possibly called TRBD1 or TRBD2 (5 bases each). CDR3 length equals 13 residues. Trimming took off 11 bases at V and 2 bases at J, with 14 bases between the two ends. Here the CDR3 reads CAASRDVTDTQYF. CDR3 bases: TGTGCCGCGTCCAGGGACGTCACAGATACGCAGTATTTT.

This clonotype was picked up a small number of times. The CDR3 spells CASSTDGTIWTGELFF. The CDR3, as DNA: TGTGCCAGCAGCACCGATGGGACTATCTGGACCGGGGAGCTGTTTTTT. This chain links TRBV7-8 with TRBJ2-2, with 7 bases fitting TRBD2. The V gene end was trimmed by 5 bases and the J gene end by 5 bases; junction bases not matched to a gene: 11. This CDR3 comprises 16 residues. Germline CDR1 and CDR2: SGHVS and FQNEAQ.

A few counts support this clonotype. The chain joins TRBV11-3 to TRBJ1-1; D may be TRBD1 (5 bases). Germline CDR1 SGHNT, CDR2 YENEEA. V was cut by 4 bases and J by 1 base, with 7 bases left in between. This CDR3 comprises 13 residues. The CDR3 here is CASSWDWNTEAFF. DNA of the CDR3: TGTGCCAGCAGCTGGGACTGGAACACTGAAGCTTTCTTT.

This clonotype was found a few times. The chain links TRBV5-6 to TRBJ2-1, with 9 bases aligning to TRBD2. V was pared by 4 bases and J by 9 bases, with 14 bases of the junction left unmatched. Germline loops: CDR1 SGHDT, CDR2 YYEEEE. This CDR3 has 16 amino acids. For the CDR3, the DNA is TGTGCCAGCAGCACAGGACTAGCGAGGGATTTCACTGAGCAGTTCTTC. The encoded protein is CASSTGLARDFTEQFF. Drawing the rest from reference TRBV5-6 and TRBJ2-1, the complete variable domain is DAGVTQSPTHLIKTRGQQVTLRCSPKSGHDTVSWYQQALGQGPQFIFQYYEEEERQRGNFPDRFSGHQFPNYSSELNVNALLLGDSALYLCASSTGLARDFTEQFFGPGTRLTVL.

The chain employs TRBV5-1 and TRBJ2-3; 9 bases match TRBD1. The CDR3 runs 16 residues. V trimming: 4 bases; J trimming: 0 bases; junction bases outside the gene matches: 6. Germline CDR1 and CDR2: SGHRS and YFSETQ. CDR3 sequence reads: CASSLGQGFSTDTQYF. The CDR3 DNA follows: TGCGCCAGCAGCCTGGGACAGGGCTTTAGCACAGATACGCAGTATTTT.

The V gene is TRBV7-9, the J gene TRBJ2-7, with TRBD2 identical over 9 bases. CDR3 length: 15 amino acids. The germline V gene encodes CDR1 SEHNR and CDR2 FQNEAQ (reference sequence). V gave up 1 base and J gave up 4 bases; unmatched junction bases: 5. CDR3 sequence reads: CASSLGLAGRYEQYF. DNA of the CDR3: TGTGCCAGCAGCTTAGGGCTAGCGGGAAGATACGAGCAGTACTTC.

J is TRBJ2-1 and V is TRBV28; TRBD1 or TRBD2 may be the D gene (5 bases each). Germline-derived CDR1 and CDR2 are MDHEN and SYDVKM. The germline V and J ends were trimmed by 2 bases and 4 bases, with 27 bases remaining between them. This CDR3 has 20 residues. CDR3 sequence: CASSLEGWSRDPNLYNEQFF. The CDR3 DNA sequence: TGTGCCAGCAGTTTAGAGGGGTGGTCCAGGGACCCTAACTTATACAATGAGCAGTTCTTC.

This clonotype was seen at least ten times. Here the CDR3 reads CASSNVRSGSGGELFF. The DNA of the CDR3 is TGTGCCAGCAGCAACGTCCGAAGCGGGAGTGGTGGGGAGCTGTTTTTT. The genes are TRBV3-1 and TRBJ2-2, with 8 positions matching TRBD2. V was clipped by 5 bases and J by 8 bases; unmatched bases: 13. This CDR3 comprises 16 residues. Germline lookup yields CDR1 LGHDT and CDR2 YNNKEL (reference sequence).

The V and J genes are TRBV29-1 and TRBJ2-7; unclear D gene. CDR1 and CDR2 (germline): SQVTM, ANQGSEA. The CDR3 contains 13 residues. The V gene lost 7 bases and the J gene lost 2 bases, with 15 bases spanning the gap. CDR3 in amino acids: CSAMLDRAYEQYF. The DNA of the CDR3 is TGCAGCGCCATGTTAGACCGCGCCTACGAGCAGTACTTC.

In DNA, the CDR3 is TGCGCCAGCAGCTTGAAGAGGGGGGGCGCTTTGGACATTCAGTACTTC. This codes for CASSLKRGGALDIQYF. This rearrangement joins TRBV5-1 to TRBJ2-4; D is perhaps TRBD2 (7 bases). This CDR3 contains 16 residues. The ends were cut back, 1 base at V and 8 bases at J, with 19 bases in the middle. The germline V gene encodes CDR1 SGHRS and CDR2 YFSETQ.